This T cell receptor (beta chain) was profiled in a study of identical twins. Study findings and constraints: The authors drew conclusions from cross-sectional statistical analysis rather than following the same donors. With abundant cord blood beta clonotypes, insertions were fewer; memory repertoires showed no such pattern. Out-of-frame alpha sequences common to twins exhibited an excess of low generation probability. Weaker excess sharing between twins was seen in beta out-of-frame sequences.

With respect to this clonotype: Its antigen is not identified.

TCRdb redid the calling of the 5' RACE reads with MiXCR, one entry per CDR3 protein. The sample has some 500,000 distinct CDR3 sequences; roughly an eighth are singletons. The CDR3 has 15 amino acids. V lost 2 bases and J lost 2, with 13 bases in between. The germline V gene encodes CDR1 MNHEY and CDR2 SMNVEV (reference sequence). This sample also appeared in a second study, on yellow fever vaccine responses in identical twins.

The receptor comes from a woman aged 18-29 years in good health. The chain links TRBV27 to TRBJ2-7; D may be TRBD1 (5 bases). Sequencing was done on a sample of CD4+ T cells sorted from blood. The CDR3, as DNA: TGTGCCAGCAGTTTACGCAGGGCCCCTCCCTACGAGCAGTACTTC. This sequence encodes CASSLRRAPPYEQYF.